Listed below are T cell receptor beta chains from one sample, sequenced in a study of blood T cells in healthy people across ages. TCRdb ran MiXCR on the 5' RACE reads and lists one entry per CDR3 protein. The sample has about 800,000 distinct CDR3 sequences, roughly 64% seen once. The sample taken for sequencing was blood. Receptors originate from a man aged 25-40 years in good health. Each CDR3 is given with its conserved first and last residue. The D gene is left open where the match is weak. The listing skips clone size in some rows; elsewhere it reads once, few, many or a size class.

- | TRBJ2-5 | - | TRBV9 | CASSVQGQNGGTQYF | TGTGCCAGCAGCGTTCAAGGCCAAAACGGAGGGACCCAGTACTTC
- | TRBJ2-4 | few | TRBV5-1 | CASSQSGGRDGKNIQYF | TGCGCCAGCAGCCAGTCTGGGGGGCGGGACGGCAAAAACATTCAGTACTTC
TRBD2 | TRBJ2-7 | - | TRBV7-2 | CASSSRWTSGSYEQYF | TGTGCCAGCAGCTCCCGATGGACTAGCGGGAGTTACGAGCAGTACTTC
TRBD2 | TRBJ2-4 | - | TRBV6-6 | CASLTAGGLGIQYF | TGTGCCAGCCTCACGGCGGGGGGGCTCGGCATTCAGTACTTC
- | TRBJ1-2 | few | TRBV6-5 | CASSPFQTNYGYTF | TGTGCCAGCAGCCCCTTTCAGACTAACTATGGCTACACCTTC
- | TRBJ2-1 | few | TRBV7-8 | CASSLITFGGEQFF | TGTGCCAGCAGCTTAATTACATTCGGGGGCGAGCAGTTCTTC
- | TRBJ1-4 | - | TRBV20-1 | CSAPDPGTNEKLFF | TGCAGTGCACCCGACCCGGGGACTAATGAAAAACTGTTTTTT
TRBD1 | TRBJ2-7 | few | TRBV29-1 | CSVGTGAEQYF | TGCAGCGTTGGGACAGGTGCCGAGCAGTACTTC
- | TRBJ2-1 | - | TRBV7-2 | CASSVGGHNEQFF | TGTGCCAGCAGCGTAGGGGGGCACAATGAGCAGTTCTTC
- | TRBJ2-6 | - | TRBV20-1 | CSANARGTGANVLTF | TGCAGTGCTAATGCGAGAGGGACTGGGGCCAACGTCCTGACTTTC
TRBD1 | TRBJ2-1 | - | TRBV20-1 | CSARDYGTVFYNEQFF | TGCAGTGCTAGAGACTACGGGACAGTATTTTACAATGAGCAGTTCTTC
TRBD1 | TRBJ2-7 | - | TRBV29-1 | CSVGTGGAYEQYF | TGCAGCGTCGGGACAGGGGGGGCTTACGAGCAGTACTTC
- | TRBJ1-1 | - | TRBV30 | CAWSLQKAFF | TGTGCCTGGAGTCTACAGAAAGCTTTCTTT
- | TRBJ2-7 | - | TRBV28 | CASSLPSTGSGYEQYF | TGTGCCAGCAGCCTACCTTCGACGGGATCCGGGTACGAGCAGTACTTC
- | TRBJ1-2 | - | TRBV7-2 | CASSLEVISYGYTF | TGTGCCAGCAGCTTAGAGGTCATTTCCTATGGCTACACCTTC
- | TRBJ2-3 | - | TRBV4-1 | CASSQGVTVLTDTQYF | TGCGCCAGCAGCCAAGGGGTGACAGTTCTCACAGATACGCAGTATTTT
TRBD2 | TRBJ2-7 | - | TRBV15 | CATSRDRSAGWYEQYF | TGTGCCACCAGCAGAGATCGGTCAGCGGGGTGGTACGAGCAGTACTTC
TRBD2 | TRBJ2-5 | - | TRBV12-3/TRBV12-4 | CASSLTSGQGETQYF | TGTGCCAGCAGTTTGACTAGCGGCCAAGGAGAGACCCAGTACTTC
- | TRBJ1-2 | - | TRBV29-1 | CSVEDLGQQGYGYTF | TGCAGCGTTGAAGATCTTGGACAGCAAGGCTATGGCTACACCTTC
TRBD1 | TRBJ2-5 | once | TRBV6-1 | CAIQGYQETQYF | TGTGCCATACAGGGGTACCAAGAGACCCAGTACTTC
- | TRBJ1-2 | - | TRBV5-6 | CASSLGRSLNYGYTF | TGTGCCAGCAGCTTGGGACGGTCCCTTAACTATGGCTACACCTTC
- | TRBJ1-1 | - | TRBV9 | CASSVDGVNTEAFF | TGTGCCAGCAGCGTAGACGGGGTGAACACTGAAGCTTTCTTT
TRBD2 | TRBJ2-7 | few | TRBV10-3 | CAIRPDSGRNEQYF | TGTGCCATCAGACCGGATAGCGGGAGAAACGAGCAGTACTTC
- | TRBJ2-1 | - | TRBV12-3/TRBV12-4 | CASSLVGVGSGYNEQFF | TGTGCCAGCAGTTTAGTAGGCGTGGGTAGCGGATACAATGAGCAGTTCTTC
- | TRBJ1-2 | once | TRBV6-2/TRBV6-3 | CASSSQGANYGYTF | TGTGCCAGCAGTTCTCAAGGAGCTAACTATGGCTACACCTTC
TRBD2 | TRBJ2-7 | - | TRBV7-9 | CASSLAGLAGGTMGIEQYF | TGTGCCAGCAGCTTAGCAGGACTAGCGGGGGGGACAATGGGGATCGAGCAGTACTTC
- | TRBJ2-1 | once | TRBV9 | CASSLGGDRRNEQFF | TGTGCCAGCAGTCTGGGAGGGGACAGGCGGAATGAGCAGTTCTTC
- | TRBJ2-1 | few | TRBV21-1 | CASSPRRTSARDEQFF | TGTGCCAGCAGCCCCCGCAGGACTAGCGCTAGGGATGAGCAGTTCTTC
- | TRBJ2-5 | few | TRBV27 | CASSWGGKETQYF | TGTGCCAGCAGTTGGGGGGGCAAGGAGACCCAGTACTTC
- | TRBJ2-7 | - | TRBV4-1 | CASSQVPPGREQYF | TGCGCCAGCAGCCAAGTCCCACCAGGGCGAGAGCAGTACTTC
- | TRBJ1-4 | once | TRBV4-3 | CASSQRALATNEKLFF | TGCGCCAGCAGCCAGCGAGCCCTTGCAACTAATGAAAAACTGTTTTTT
TRBD2 | TRBJ2-7 | - | TRBV6-6 | CASSELAGADYEQYF | TGTGCCAGCAGTGAGCTAGCGGGAGCCGATTACGAGCAGTACTTC
TRBD2 | TRBJ2-3 | - | TRBV12-3/TRBV12-4 | CASSCGGTGDVQYF | TGTGCCAGCAGTTGCGGGGGGACCGGAGATGTGCAATATTTT
TRBD2 | TRBJ2-3 | many | TRBV27 | CASSSGSTADTQYF | TGTGCCAGCAGTAGCGGGAGTACCGCAGATACGCAGTATTTT
TRBD2 | TRBJ2-6 | few | TRBV18 | CASSPRGGETSGANVLTF | TGTGCCAGCTCACCCCGGGGGGGCGAAACCTCTGGGGCCAACGTCCTGACTTTC
- | TRBJ2-7 | few | TRBV10-3 | CAISEPTSESSYEQYF | TGTGCCATCAGTGAGCCCACCTCAGAGAGCTCCTACGAGCAGTACTTC